The 24 T cell receptor beta chains below all came from one sample that was sequenced in a study of control samples from healthy donors and cancer patients. Method: immunoSEQ multiplex PCR; TCRdb's copy keeps in-frame clones and lacks some. This sample yields 150,000 to 200,000 clones, of which roughly 94% are seen a single time; about 14% belongs to the top ten. Sequenced: PBMCs. The receptor set was obtained from a man in his 60s with colorectal cancer.

This clone is a singleton in its sample. V and J are TRBV27 and TRBJ1-4; possibly TRBD1 for D (5 bases). V gave up 1 base and J gave up 3 bases, with 6 bases separating them. Germline CDR1 MNHEY, CDR2 SMNVEV (reference sequence). The CDR3 covers 14 residues. In nucleotides, the CDR3 is TGTGCCAGCAGTTTATGGGGACCTAATGAAAAACTGTTTTTT. Amino acids: CASSLWGPNEKLFF.

This chain links TRBV7-2 with TRBJ1-3; D remains ambiguous. Trimming removed 2 bases from V and 4 bases from J, with 6 bases in between. Germline values: CDR1 SGHTA, CDR2 FQGNSA. The CDR3 is 13 residues long. The CDR3 is CASSLSIGNTIYF. The CDR3 nucleotides read TGTGCCAGCAGCTTAAGCATAGGAAACACCATATATTTT.

The rearrangement joins TRBV27 to TRBJ2-6; 7 bases match TRBD2. Germline loops: CDR1 MNHEY, CDR2 SMNVEV (reference sequence). CDR3 length equals 18 residues. J gave up 0 bases and V 3 bases, and 8 bases lay outside the gene matches. The CDR3 loop reads CASSLSAGVPSGANVLTF. For the CDR3, the DNA is TGTGCCAGCAGTTTGTCCGCGGGGGTCCCCTCTGGGGCCAACGTCCTGACTTTC.

V usage is TRBV30 and J usage is TRBJ1-5; D gene ambiguous. The CDR3 sequence is 14 residues long. V lost 0 bases to trimming and J lost 0 bases, with 6 bases between them. CDR1 and CDR2 from the germline V gene are GTSNPN and SVGIG (reference sequence). As DNA, the CDR3 is TGTGCCTGGAGTGTACCGAATAGCAATCAGCCCCAGCATTTT. This codes for CAWSVPNSNQPQHF.

This rearrangement joins TRBV6-6 to TRBJ2-1, with TRBD1 matching over 8 bases. Germline V gene data show CDR1 as MNHNY and CDR2 as SVGAGI (reference sequence). V lost 5 bases to trimming and J lost 6 bases; unmatched junction nucleotides: 15. This CDR3 spans 17 amino acids. CDR3 protein: CASSRTRQGLGPNEQFF. CDR3 bases: TGTGCCAGCAGTCGAACCAGACAGGGGTTAGGACCCAATGAGCAGTTCTTC.

The chain is built from TRBV11-1 and TRBJ1-1; D remains unclear. This CDR3 has 13 amino acids. Deletions cut 5 bases from V and 4 bases from J, with 11 bases between. In germline, CDR1 is SGHAT, CDR2 FQDESV (reference sequence). CDR3 DNA: TGTGCCAGCAGCCCCCTAATGGGCACTGAAGCTTTCTTT. Amino acid sequence: CASSPLMGTEAFF.

This sequence joins TRBV2 and TRBJ2-3; D is perhaps TRBD1 or TRBD2 (6 bases each). V was cut by 6 bases and J by 1 base, with 8 bases left in between. Germline V gene lookup returns CDR1 SNHLY and CDR2 FYNNEI. This CDR3 spans 13 amino acids. Written as DNA, the CDR3 is TGTGCCAGCAGGAGGGGGGGCACAGATACGCAGTATTTT. This gives the protein CASRRGGTDTQYF.

The V and J genes are TRBV19 and TRBJ2-7; possible D gene TRBD1, 6 bases. Germline V gene sequence: CDR1 LNHDA, CDR2 SQIVND (reference sequence). The CDR3 is 14 amino acids. V was clipped by 4 bases and J by 3 bases, with 13 bases between them. The DNA of the CDR3 is TGTGCCAGTAGTACGGACCAGGGGAGCTACGAGCAGTACTTC. Protein: CASSTDQGSYEQYF.

The rearrangement uses TRBV5-1 and TRBJ2-1, with 7 bases matching TRBD1. CDR1 SGHRS and CDR2 YFSETQ come from the germline V gene. Losses at the gene ends were 6 bases for V and 7 bases for J; bases not matched to a gene: 7. This CDR3 has 13 residues. The CDR3 bases are TGCGCCAGCAAAATAGGGGGCTTGAATGAGCAGTTCTTC. It translates to CASKIGGLNEQFF. The full variable domain, in which reference TRBV5-1 and TRBJ2-1 provide the parts outside the CDR3, is KAGVTQTPRYLIKTRGQQVTLSCSPISGHRSVSWYQQTPGQGLQFLFEYFSETQRNKGNFPGRFSGRQFSNSRSEMNVSTLELGDSALYLCASKIGGLNEQFFGPGTRLTVL.

V is TRBV11-2 and J is TRBJ1-2; D gene uncertain. The CDR3 is 13 amino acids. Germline CDR1 reads SGHAT; CDR2 reads FQNNGV. The germline V and J ends were trimmed by 6 bases and 5 bases, with 13 bases remaining between them. The CDR3 nucleotides are TGTGCCAGCAGACTAGGGATCGGGTATGGCTACACCTTC. Protein sequence: CASRLGIGYGYTF.

This sequence joins TRBV19 and TRBJ2-2; 13 nucleotides match TRBD2. This CDR3 comprises 18 residues. The trim removed 4 bases at V and 3 bases at J, leaving 8 bases unmatched. The V gene's germline CDR1 is LNHDA and CDR2 SQIVND (reference sequence). The CDR3 sequence: CASSTLAGGPSYTGELFF. In DNA, the CDR3 is TGTGCCAGTAGTACACTAGCGGGGGGGCCTTCGTACACCGGGGAGCTGTTTTTT.

This rearrangement joins TRBV28 to TRBJ2-2, with D possibly called TRBD1 or TRBD2 (5 bases each). The V gene's germline CDR1 is MDHEN and CDR2 SYDVKM. Deletions cut 3 bases from V and 5 bases from J, with 10 bases between. There are 14 residues in the CDR3. CDR3 DNA: TGTGCCAGCAGTTTGGGGGTTGGGACCGGGGAGCTGTTTTTT. This codes for CASSLGVGTGELFF.

The CDR3 coding sequence is TGCAGTGCTAGTCAGGGGGGGGATTATGGCTACACCTTC. Translated, it gives CSASQGGDYGYTF. V and J are TRBV20-1 and TRBJ1-2; 7 bases agree with TRBD1. The CDR3 is 13 residues long. The junction had 6 bases not matched to a gene; V was cut back by 3 bases and J by 5 bases. Per germline, CDR1 DFQATT and CDR2 SNEGSKA (reference sequence).

Note on this clone: One junction end disagrees with the germline gene, perhaps due to a read error. The chain uses TRBV6-6 and TRBJ1-4; 8 positions agree with TRBD1. The CDR3 runs to 14 residues. In germline, CDR1 is MNHNY, CDR2 SVGAGI (reference sequence). The CDR3 DNA sequence: TGTGCCAGCAGTAGACAGGGGTTACGTGAACAACTGTTTTTT. Translating gives CASSRQGLREQLFF.

The chain carries TRBV15 and TRBJ1-4; tentatively, D is TRBD1 (6 bases). V was trimmed by 0 bases and J by 4 bases, leaving 12 bases between them. The CDR3 sequence is 16 residues long. Germline V gene data show CDR1 as LNHNV and CDR2 as YYDKDF (reference sequence). CDR3 loop: CATSRDLGGGNEKLFF. CDR3 DNA sequence: TGTGCCACCAGCAGAGATTTGGGGGGCGGTAATGAAAAACTGTTTTTT.

The V gene is TRBV7-2, the J gene TRBJ1-2; D is possibly TRBD1 (6 bases). Deletions cut 4 bases from V and 0 bases from J, with 12 bases between. This CDR3 has 15 residues. CDR1 and CDR2 (germline): SGHTA, FQGNSA. In DNA, the CDR3 is TGTGCCAGCAGCTCCTACAGGGTAACTAACTATGGCTACACCTTC. Translated, it gives CASSSYRVTNYGYTF.

The V and J genes are TRBV5-6 and TRBJ1-1; D gene ambiguous. This CDR3 has 11 residues. Trimming removed 1 base from V and 8 bases from J, with 6 bases in between. Germline-derived CDR1 and CDR2 are SGHDT and YYEEEE. This CDR3 is CASSLQSEAFF. CDR3 coding DNA: TGTGCCAGCAGCTTGCAATCCGAAGCTTTCTTT.

The chain combines TRBV9 with TRBJ2-2; TRBD1 matches 7 bases. The CDR3 extends over 15 amino acids. The junction had 8 bases not matched to a gene; V was cut back by 5 bases and J by 4 bases. CDR1 SGDLS and CDR2 YYNGEE come from the germline V gene. This CDR3 reads CASSQDRLSTGELFF. DNA for the CDR3: TGTGCCAGCAGTCAGGACAGGCTAAGCACCGGGGAGCTGTTTTTT. Full variable domain (remainder filled in from reference TRBV9 and TRBJ2-2): DSGVTQTPKHLITATGQRVTLRCSPRSGDLSVYWYQQSLDQGLQFLIQYYNGEERAKGNILERFSAQQFPDLHSELNLSSLELGDSALYFCASSQDRLSTGELFFGEGSRLTVL.

The chain has TRBV7-9 and TRBJ1-1; D unresolved. The V gene's germline CDR1 is SEHNR and CDR2 FQNEAQ (reference sequence). V lost 1 base and J 0 bases, leaving 9 bases between the germline ends. The CDR3 covers 15 residues. The CDR3 reads CASSLEAAVNTEAFF. The DNA for the CDR3 is TGTGCCAGCAGCTTAGAAGCGGCGGTGAACACTGAAGCTTTCTTT.

The count of this clone is one. The gene calls are TRBV27 and TRBJ2-1; no firm D call. The V and J ends lost 0 bases and 8 bases respectively, with 5 bases between them. The CDR3 is 12 amino acids. Per germline, CDR1 MNHEY and CDR2 SMNVEV (reference sequence). This CDR3 is CASSLSGYEQFF. CDR3 DNA: TGTGCCAGCAGTTTATCGGGGTATGAGCAGTTCTTC.

This sequence joins TRBV11-2 and TRBJ2-3; 10 nucleotides agree with TRBD2. This CDR3 is 15 amino acids long. The germline CDR1 and CDR2 sequences are SGHAT and FQNNGV. The V gene end was trimmed by 3 bases and the J gene end by 3 bases; junction bases not matched to a gene: 3. CDR3 sequence (DNA): TGTGCCAGCAGCTTGTTAGCGGGGGGAACAGATACGCAGTATTTT. This encodes CASSLLAGGTDTQYF.

The genes are TRBV27 and TRBJ1-5, with TRBD1 matching 7 bases. The CDR3 is 14 residues long. J was trimmed by 5 bases and V by 4 bases; bases with no gene match: 5. Germline V gives CDR1 MNHEY, CDR2 SMNVEV (reference sequence). The CDR3 nucleotides read TGTGCCAGCAGTTCCCAGGGGGGCGATCAGCCCCAGCATTTT. It codes for CASSSQGGDQPQHF.

This chain joins TRBV28 and TRBJ2-1; 9 bases are shared with TRBD1. The CDR3 spans 16 residues. Trimming at V came to 2 bases and at J to 4 bases, leaving 6 bases not matched to a gene. The germline gives CDR1 MDHEN, CDR2 SYDVKM. The CDR3 nucleotides read TGTGCCAGCAGTTTACTCGGGGGACAGGGATACAATGAGCAGTTCTTC. Translation: CASSLLGGQGYNEQFF.

The chain is built from TRBV4-1 and TRBJ1-2, with D unresolved. Germline V gene lookup returns CDR1 MGHRA and CDR2 YSYEKL. Trimming pared 0 bases from V and 3 bases from J, leaving 11 bases between. The CDR3 is made up of 15 amino acids. The CDR3 DNA follows: TGCGCCAGCAGCCAAGATGGGAGAAGCGACTATGGCTACACCTTC. This translates into CASSQDGRSDYGYTF.